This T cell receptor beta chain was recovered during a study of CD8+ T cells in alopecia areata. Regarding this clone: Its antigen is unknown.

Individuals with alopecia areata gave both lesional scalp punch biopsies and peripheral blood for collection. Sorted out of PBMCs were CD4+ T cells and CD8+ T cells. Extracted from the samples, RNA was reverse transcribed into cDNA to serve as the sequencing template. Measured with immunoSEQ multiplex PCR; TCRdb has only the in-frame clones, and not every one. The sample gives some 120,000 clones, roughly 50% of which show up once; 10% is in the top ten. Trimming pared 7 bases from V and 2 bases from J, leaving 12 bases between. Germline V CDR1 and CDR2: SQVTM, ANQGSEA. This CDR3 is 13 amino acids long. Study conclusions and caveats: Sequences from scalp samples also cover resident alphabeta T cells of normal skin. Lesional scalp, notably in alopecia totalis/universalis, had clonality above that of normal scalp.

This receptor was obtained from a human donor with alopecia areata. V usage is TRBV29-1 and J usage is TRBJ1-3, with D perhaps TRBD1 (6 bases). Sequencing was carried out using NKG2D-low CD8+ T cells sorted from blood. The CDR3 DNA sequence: TGCAGCGCACACAGGGTGACTGGAAACACCATATATTTT. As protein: CSAHRVTGNTIYF.